The 21 T cell receptor beta chains given below trace back to one sample, sequenced in a study of blood T cells in healthy people across ages. The use of a sample-barcoded 5' primer and a J-beta primer mix characterized a second PCR of about 7 to 12 cycles. From the 5' RACE reads, TCRdb called clonotypes with MiXCR, one entry per CDR3 protein. The sample holds about 930,000 distinct CDR3 sequences, approximately 32% seen once. A further study also used this sample, focusing on T cells of mothers and their children.

Sequencing was carried out using blood. The receptors derive from a woman in her thirties or forties in good health.

This clonotype showed up just once. The chain is built from TRBV29-1 and TRBJ1-1; unclear D gene. Germline V gene data show CDR1 as SQVTM and CDR2 as ANQGSEA. The CDR3 contains 11 residues. With 4 bases removed from V and 11 bases from J, the gap between germline ends came to 14 bases. The CDR3 DNA follows: TGCAGCGTTGGGCGGTCCCCGGAGGCTTTCTTT. Translated, it gives CSVGRSPEAFF.

This clonotype was counted a few times. V is TRBV12-3 or TRBV12-4 and J is TRBJ1-6; possible D gene TRBD1, 5 bases. This CDR3 has 15 residues. V lost 0 bases to trimming and J lost 13 bases, with 16 bases between them. The CDR3 sequence: CASSLALGQKVPLHF. CDR3 DNA sequence: TGTGCCAGCAGTTTAGCCCTAGGACAAAAAGTTCCCCTCCACTTT.

The chain joins TRBV5-1 to TRBJ2-1; TRBD1 matches 9 bases. Trimming at V came to 4 bases and at J to 0 bases, leaving 5 bases not matched to a gene. CDR1 and CDR2 from the germline V gene are SGHRS and YFSETQ. This CDR3 region has 16 residues. CDR3 amino acids: CASSPTGGNSYNEQFF. The CDR3 region has the DNA TGCGCCAGCAGCCCGACAGGGGGAAACTCCTACAATGAGCAGTTCTTC.

As regards this clonotype: A much larger clone is a single base away; this may be a read error. This chain connects TRBV12-3 or TRBV12-4 to TRBJ2-1; D gene unclear. With 3 bases removed from V and 10 bases from J, the gap between germline ends came to 7 bases. This CDR3 is 11 amino acids long. The CDR3 spells CASSFIREQFF. CDR3 bases: TGTGCCAGCAGTTTTATCCGCGAGCAGTTCTTC.

There are many counts of this clonotype. The chain uses TRBV7-2 and TRBJ2-7; D may be TRBD2 (6 bases). V dropped 1 base and J dropped 4 bases, with 14 bases sitting between them. Germline V gene data show CDR1 as SGHTA and CDR2 as FQGNSA. This CDR3 contains 15 residues. CDR3 nucleotides: TGTGCCAGCAGCTTAGGCCCAGCGGGCCGATACGAGCAGTACTTC. This gives the protein CASSLGPAGRYEQYF. Full variable domain (outside the CDR3, taken from reference TRBV7-2 and TRBJ2-7): GAGVSQSPSNKVTEKGKDVELRCDPISGHTALYWYRQSLGQGLEFLIYFQGNSAPDKSGLPSDRFSAERTGGSVSTLTIQRTQQEDSAVYLCASSLGPAGRYEQYFGPGTRLTVT.

The V call is TRBV15, the J call TRBJ1-6; perhaps TRBD1 as D (6 bases). V shed 0 bases and J shed 8 bases, with 11 bases lying between them. The CDR3 totals 15 residues. Germline V gene lookup returns CDR1 LNHNV and CDR2 YYDKDF (reference sequence). This CDR3 is CATSREGGHYSPLHF. CDR3 nucleotides: TGTGCCACCAGCAGAGAAGGGGGGCATTATTCACCCCTCCACTTT.

In this sample, this clonotype turned up many times. The chain recombines TRBV7-3 with TRBJ2-6; the D is unclear. With 4 bases removed from V and 3 bases from J, the gap between germline ends came to 16 bases. The CDR3 is 17 amino acids. CDR1 SGHTA and CDR2 FQGTGA come from the germline V gene. CDR3 loop: CASSSGLTSFGANVLTF. CDR3 bases: TGTGCCAGCAGCTCTGGGCTCACCTCCTTTGGGGCCAACGTCCTGACTTTC.

The V and J genes are TRBV20-1 and TRBJ2-5, with a possible D match to TRBD2 (6 bases). The DNA end is more similar to TRBJ2-7, so the J call may be wrong. Germline V CDR1 and CDR2: DFQATT, SNEGSKA (reference sequence). There are 14 residues in the CDR3. The CDR3 here is CSVDGRGSPYEQYF. CDR3 in DNA: TGCAGTGTTGACGGGCGGGGTTCTCCCTACGAGCAGTACTTC.

This clonotype came up once. This rearrangement joins TRBV12-3 or TRBV12-4 to TRBJ2-1, with 10 bases identical to TRBD2. The CDR3 totals 14 residues. The ends lost 5 bases at V and 8 bases at J; junction bases unmatched: 6. CDR3 amino acids: CASSTGLAYDEQFF. The CDR3 DNA sequence: TGTGCCAGCAGTACGGGACTAGCGTACGATGAGCAGTTCTTC.

This clonotype was recorded many times. This chain links TRBV7-2 with TRBJ2-7; TRBD1 matches 9 bases. Trimming cost V 8 bases and J 4 bases; bases outside gene matches: 6. Looked up from germline, CDR1 is SGHTA and CDR2 is FQGNSA. This CDR3 is 13 amino acids long. The CDR3 is CASARDRAYEQYF. The CDR3 region has the DNA TGTGCCAGCGCCAGGGACAGGGCGTACGAGCAGTACTTC.

Ten or more counts support this clonotype. This chain uses TRBV6-5 with TRBJ2-7; TRBD2 matches 7 bases. The CDR3 runs to 14 residues. Trimming removed 6 bases from V and 0 bases from J; junction bases left unmatched: 5. Germline loops: CDR1 MNHEY, CDR2 SVGAGI. For the CDR3, the DNA is TGTGCCAGCAGCCGCAGGGAGGGCTCCTACGAGCAGTACTTC. Its protein is CASSRREGSYEQYF.

This clonotype was detected a few times. The rearrangement links TRBV5-1 to TRBJ2-5; possible D gene TRBD2, 6 bases. Germline V gene data show CDR1 as SGHRS and CDR2 as YFSETQ. V lost 0 bases and J 2 bases, leaving 11 bases between the germline ends. CDR3 length: 15 amino acids. The CDR3 reads CASSLEMGGQETQYF. The DNA for the CDR3 is TGCGCCAGCAGCTTGGAAATGGGGGGACAAGAGACCCAGTACTTC. Full variable domain (outside the CDR3, taken from reference TRBV5-1 and TRBJ2-5): KAGVTQTPRYLIKTRGQQVTLSCSPISGHRSVSWYQQTPGQGLQFLFEYFSETQRNKGNFPGRFSGRQFSNSRSEMNVSTLELGDSALYLCASSLEMGGQETQYFGPGTRLLVL.

This clonotype turned up a few times. The limits of the CDR3 on the DNA are not certain, so only TCRdb's listed CDR3 is given. The chain joins TRBV12-3 or TRBV12-4 to TRBJ2-7; TRBD2, the table's D call, lacks a check against the DNA. The CDR3 adds up to 13 amino acids, both ends counted. The CDR3 sequence is CASSSSAGYEQYF.

This clonotype has a handful of counts. This sequence joins TRBV28 and TRBJ2-1; TRBD2 matches 11 bases. Germline CDR1 is MDHEN and CDR2 is SYDVKM. This CDR3 contains 14 residues. V trimming: 5 bases; J trimming: 5 bases; junction bases outside the gene matches: 2. CDR3 amino acids: CASSGTSGNNEQFF. CDR3 DNA sequence: TGTGCCAGCAGTGGGACTAGCGGTAACAATGAGCAGTTCTTC.

Only a few counts were recorded for this clonotype. V usage is TRBV4-1 and J usage is TRBJ1-6; tentatively, D is TRBD1 (6 bases). V was shortened by 3 bases and J by 7 bases, with 10 bases between the two germline ends. The CDR3 sequence is 14 residues long. Per germline, CDR1 MGHRA and CDR2 YSYEKL. The CDR3 spells CASSQGAQNSPLHF. CDR3 DNA: TGCGCCAGCAGCCAGGGGGCGCAGAATTCACCCCTCCACTTT.

This clonotype was seen at least ten times. The chain joins TRBV20-1 to TRBJ2-6; 7 bases align to TRBD1. The CDR3 is 16 amino acids. Germline V lookup: CDR1 DFQATT, CDR2 SNEGSKA (reference sequence). Losses at the gene ends were 3 bases for V and 4 bases for J; bases not matched to a gene: 9. In DNA, the CDR3 is TGCAGTGCTAGCCTACAGGGGCCCTCAGGGGCCAACGTCCTGACTTTC. Protein product: CSASLQGPSGANVLTF.

This clonotype was detected only a few times. The chain employs TRBV11-2 and TRBJ1-6; the D is unclear. Trimming removed 1 base from V and 10 bases from J, with 5 bases in between. The germline gives CDR1 SGHAT, CDR2 FQNNGV. This CDR3 contains 12 residues. CDR3 region: CASSLGWSPLHF. Written as DNA, the CDR3 is TGTGCCAGCAGCTTAGGTTGGTCACCCCTCCACTTT.

V and J are TRBV5-4 and TRBJ2-7, with D perhaps matching TRBD1 or TRBD2 (5 bases each). Per germline, CDR1 SGHNT and CDR2 YYREEE (reference sequence). The V gene lost 5 bases and the J gene lost 1 base, with 13 bases spanning the gap. The CDR3 runs 14 residues. CDR3 loop: CASRDGTESYEQYF. The CDR3, as DNA: TGTGCCAGCAGGGACGGGACGGAATCCTACGAGCAGTACTTC.

This clonotype has a handful of counts. The CDR3 here is CASSWWDRPNYGYTF. The CDR3 nucleotides read TGTGCCAGCAGTTGGTGGGACAGGCCTAACTATGGCTACACCTTC. This chain links TRBV12-3 or TRBV12-4 with TRBJ1-2; TRBD1 aligns across 8 bases. V lost 4 bases, J lost 0 bases, and 4 bases stayed unmatched. There are 15 residues in the CDR3.

This clonotype was picked up many times. The CDR3 coding sequence is TGTGCCAGCAGCCCCAACAGAGGGGGTCAGTACTTC. It encodes CASSPNRGGQYF. The rearrangement joins TRBV7-6 to TRBJ2-5; D is perhaps TRBD1 (6 bases). V was clipped by 5 bases and J by 11 bases, with 15 bases between them. Germline V gene data show CDR1 as SGHVS and CDR2 as FNYEAQ. CDR3 length: 12 amino acids.

This clonotype has just a few counts. J is TRBJ2-5 and V is TRBV3-1, with 7 bases that match TRBD1. CDR3 length: 17 residues. V shed 0 bases, J shed 0 bases, and the junction held 7 bases outside the gene matches. Germline V gene lookup returns CDR1 LGHDT and CDR2 YNNKEL (reference sequence). CDR3 DNA: TGTGCCAGCAGCCAAGATATAGGGGGCGCGTACCAAGAGACCCAGTACTTC. Amino acid sequence: CASSQDIGGAYQETQYF.